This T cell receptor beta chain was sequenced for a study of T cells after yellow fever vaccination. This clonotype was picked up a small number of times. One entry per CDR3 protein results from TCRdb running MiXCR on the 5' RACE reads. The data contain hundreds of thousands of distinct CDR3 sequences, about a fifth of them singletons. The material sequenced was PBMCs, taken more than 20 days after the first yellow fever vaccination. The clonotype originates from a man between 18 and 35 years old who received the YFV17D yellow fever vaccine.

The CDR3 spells CATSPAGAGIRTF. CDR3 DNA sequence: TGTGCCACCAGCCCGGCAGGGGCGGGTATACGCACCTTC. The chain has TRBV15 and TRBJ1-2; maybe TRBD1 (6 bases). From germline, CDR1 is LNHNV and CDR2 YYDKDF (reference sequence). The CDR3 has 13 amino acids. V was clipped by 5 bases and J by 13 bases, with 20 bases between them.